The rows below give T cell receptor beta chains drawn from one sample of a study of response to subunit inactivated influenza vaccine. TCRdb re-analysed the RT-PCR reads in MiXCR, keeping a single row per CDR3 protein. In the table there are about 480,000 distinct CDR3 sequences, over 10% of which are singletons. The specimen comprised PBMCs from blood, sampled about 40 days after vaccination. The receptors were gathered from a man aged 50 or older who received an inactivated influenza vaccine. Both conserved end residues are part of each CDR3. D genes are given only for firm matches. Clone size is given for some rows only: seen once, a few or many times, or a class if the clone is expanded.

V gene	D gene	J gene	clone size	CDR3 length	CDR3 protein	CDR3 DNA
TRBV3-1	TRBD2	TRBJ2-7	few	14	CASTSGGASYEQYF	TGTGCCAGTACTAGCGGGGGGGCCTCCTACGAGCAGTACTTC
TRBV28	TRBD2	TRBJ2-1	few	12	CASSLGGRAQFF	TGTGCCAGCAGTTTGGGCGGGAGGGCCCAGTTCTTC
TRBV7-6	-	TRBJ2-2	-	15	CASSPSPTNTGELFF	TGTGCCAGCAGCCCAAGCCCCACGAACACCGGGGAGCTGTTTTTT
TRBV12-3/TRBV12-4	TRBD2	TRBJ2-1	-	15	CASRPGLAVDNEQFF	TGTGCCAGTCGACCGGGACTAGCGGTAGACAATGAGCAGTTCTTC
TRBV29-1	-	TRBJ2-1	few	14	CSVEDRTSYNEQFF	TGCAGCGTTGAAGATCGAACGAGTTACAATGAGCAGTTCTTC
TRBV11-2	-	TRBJ2-1	many	14	CASRTTRTYNEQFF	TGTGCCAGCAGGACGACCAGGACCTACAATGAGCAGTTCTTC
TRBV10-2	-	TRBJ2-5	few	13	CASQDRFQETQYF	TGCGCCAGCCAAGACAGGTTCCAAGAGACCCAGTACTTC
TRBV6-5	-	TRBJ1-3	few	18	CASSYTRSTGSSGNTIYF	TGTGCCAGCAGTTACACCCGCTCAACGGGGAGCTCTGGAAACACCATATATTTT
TRBV20-1	-	TRBJ2-3	few	10	CSAFTDTQYF	TGCAGTGCGTTCACAGATACGCAGTATTTT
TRBV20-1	TRBD2	TRBJ2-7	-	15	CSATGRSGSSVEQYF	TGCAGTGCTACAGGGAGGAGCGGGAGTTCAGTCGAGCAGTACTTC
TRBV6-6	-	TRBJ2-3	many	11	CASSKWDTQYF	TGTGCCAGCAGTAAGTGGGATACGCAGTATTTT
TRBV21-1	-	TRBJ2-4	few	18	CASSPGPTSKAAKNIQYF	TGTGCCAGCAGCCCCGGGCCAACTAGCAAAGCGGCCAAAAACATTCAGTACTTC
TRBV7-2	-	TRBJ2-3	-	16	CASSLGGYTSTDTQYF	TGTGCCAGCAGCTTAGGGGGATATACTAGCACAGATACGCAGTATTTT
TRBV7-6	-	TRBJ2-7	once	14	CASSFGISAYEQYF	TGTGCCAGCAGCTTCGGGATCAGTGCCTACGAGCAGTACTTC
TRBV10-3	-	TRBJ1-1	-	15	CAISNTGLGSTEAFF	TGTGCCATCAGCAATACAGGGTTGGGATCCACTGAAGCTTTCTTT
TRBV18	-	TRBJ2-7	few	17	CASSPGTGGAPYGEQYF	TGTGCCAGCTCCCCCGGCACCGGAGGGGCTCCCTACGGAGAGCAGTACTTC
TRBV20-1	-	TRBJ1-1	-	13	CSARSPGQVEAFF	TGCAGTGCAAGATCCCCGGGACAAGTAGAAGCTTTCTTT
TRBV5-5	TRBD2	TRBJ2-2	-	15	CASSRGLVNTGELFF	TGTGCCAGCAGCCGTGGACTAGTGAACACCGGGGAGCTGTTTTTT
TRBV20-1	TRBD2	TRBJ2-5	few	16	CSARDVASGKVETQYF	TGCAGTGCTAGAGATGTGGCTAGCGGGAAGGTAGAGACCCAGTACTTC
TRBV12-3/TRBV12-4	TRBD1	TRBJ1-6	-	13	CASTPGQLSPLHF	TGTGCCAGCACTCCGGGACAGCTTTCACCCCTCCACTTT
TRBV7-2	TRBD2	TRBJ2-1	many	14	CASSYAGVANEQFF	TGTGCCAGCAGTTATGCGGGAGTCGCGAATGAGCAGTTCTTC
TRBV28	-	TRBJ1-1	-	13	CASSLPDRFAAFF	TGTGCCAGCAGTCTACCGGACCGTTTTGCGGCTTTCTTT
TRBV2	TRBD2	TRBJ2-1	-	15	CASSYNGGASDEQFF	TGTGCCAGCAGTTACAACGGGGGGGCCTCCGATGAGCAGTTCTTC
TRBV20-1	-	TRBJ1-6	-	16	CSVRGLPGVLDSPLHF	TGCAGTGTTAGAGGGCTCCCGGGAGTGCTAGATTCACCCCTCCACTTT
TRBV14	-	TRBJ2-7	few	13	CASSQNPLSWQYF	TGTGCCAGCAGCCAAAACCCCCTTAGTTGGCAGTACTTC
TRBV4-1	-	TRBJ1-2	many	15	CASSRMTEANYGYTF	TGCGCCAGCAGCCGGATGACGGAAGCTAACTATGGCTACACCTTC
TRBV25-1	-	TRBJ1-6	-	15	CASSELGAYNSPLHF	TGTGCCAGCAGTGAATTAGGGGCCTATAATTCACCCCTCCACTTT
TRBV5-1	TRBD1	TRBJ2-5	-	14	CASSPDRAEETQYF	TGCGCCAGCAGCCCGGACAGGGCTGAGGAGACCCAGTACTTC
TRBV6-2/TRBV6-3	-	TRBJ1-1	-	16	CASSYGSGRLNTEAFF	TGTGCCAGCAGTTACGGGAGCGGACGCCTGAACACTGAAGCTTTCTTT
TRBV27	-	TRBJ1-1	many	13	CASSYRMNTEAFF	TGTGCCAGCAGTTATCGGATGAACACTGAAGCTTTCTTT
TRBV28	-	TRBJ1-1	-	14	CASREEAMNTEAFF	TGTGCCAGCAGGGAAGAAGCGATGAACACTGAAGCTTTCTTT
TRBV7-8	TRBD1	TRBJ1-2	many	13	CASTSGQDYGYTF	TGTGCCAGCACCTCGGGACAGGACTATGGCTACACCTTC
TRBV7-2	TRBD2	TRBJ2-7	-	14	CASSVTGGTYEQYF	TGTGCCAGCAGCGTCACGGGGGGTACTTACGAGCAGTACTTC
TRBV6-2/TRBV6-3	-	TRBJ1-4	-	15	CASSYMGQPREKLFF	TGTGCCAGCAGTTACATGGGCCAGCCTCGGGAAAAACTGTTTTTT
TRBV12-3/TRBV12-4	-	TRBJ1-1	many	13	CASSLQGYTEAFF	TGTGCCAGCAGTTTACAGGGGTACACTGAAGCTTTCTTT
TRBV4-1	-	TRBJ1-1	few	15	CASTPSPRGGTEAFF	TGCGCCAGCACCCCAAGCCCCAGGGGAGGCACTGAAGCTTTCTTT
TRBV11-2	-	TRBJ2-6	-	18	CASSASGTLKGGANVLTF	TGTGCCAGCAGCGCATCCGGGACACTTAAAGGGGGGGCCAACGTCCTGACTTTC
TRBV5-1	-	TRBJ1-1	many	12	CASRALNTEAFF	TGCGCCAGCAGGGCCTTGAACACTGAAGCTTTCTTT